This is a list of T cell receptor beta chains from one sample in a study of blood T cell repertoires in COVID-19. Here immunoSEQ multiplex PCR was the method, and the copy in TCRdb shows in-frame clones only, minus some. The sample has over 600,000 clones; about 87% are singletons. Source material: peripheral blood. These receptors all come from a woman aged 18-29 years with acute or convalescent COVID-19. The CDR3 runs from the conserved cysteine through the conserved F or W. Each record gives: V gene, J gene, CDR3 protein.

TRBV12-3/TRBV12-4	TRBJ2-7	CASSLGGTYEQYF
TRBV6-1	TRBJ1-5	CASSEEVGGAGQPQHF
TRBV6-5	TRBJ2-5	CASTKGLAAQETQYF
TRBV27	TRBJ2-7	CASSPGGAVYEQYF
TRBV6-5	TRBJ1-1	CASLRDSTTEAFF
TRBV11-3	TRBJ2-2	CASSPGQMNTGELFF
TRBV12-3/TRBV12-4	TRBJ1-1	CASSFTAGREAFF
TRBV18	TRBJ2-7	CASSPSNEQYF
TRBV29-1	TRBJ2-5	CSVPSGGKTQYF
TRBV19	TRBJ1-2	CASSPGTGSPYGYTF
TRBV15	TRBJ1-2	CATSRFSRTGGNYGYTF
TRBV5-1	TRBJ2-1	CASSLEARNNEQFF
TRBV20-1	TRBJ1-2	CSASSGKGYGYTF
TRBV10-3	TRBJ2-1	CAIRPSGNEQFF
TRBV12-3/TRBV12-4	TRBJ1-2	CASSLSGYTF
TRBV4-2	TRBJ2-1	CASSQGTGEWNEQFF
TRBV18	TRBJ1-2	CASSPRDGYGYTF
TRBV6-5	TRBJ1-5	CASSSGRQPQHF
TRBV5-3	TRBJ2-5	CARSLLRQETQYF
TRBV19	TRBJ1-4	CASTEGTGGRQKLFF
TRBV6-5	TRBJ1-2	CASRGGTGAYGYTF
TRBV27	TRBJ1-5	CASSPTGGRNQPQHF
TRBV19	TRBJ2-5	CAGSIDAGVTQYF
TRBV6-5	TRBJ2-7	CASTVPQGAEQYF
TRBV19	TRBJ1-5	CASSSIVQPQHF
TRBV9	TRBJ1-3	CASSARGAGGNTIYF
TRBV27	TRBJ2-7	CASSIFGTHSRWQYF
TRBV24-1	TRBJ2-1	CATQGQPKTNEQFF
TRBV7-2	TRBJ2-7	CASSFQVGLADYEQYF
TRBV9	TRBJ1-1	CASSRGGGRSEAFF
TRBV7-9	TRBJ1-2	CASSPTGGEVEGYTF
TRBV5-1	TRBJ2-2	CASSLSRDTGELFF
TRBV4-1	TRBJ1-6	CASSQDTVNSLYNSPLHF
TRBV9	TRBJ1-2	CASSATTDHYGYTF
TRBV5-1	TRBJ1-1	CASSLEGQGDTEAFF
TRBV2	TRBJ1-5	CASSALGQNNQPQHF
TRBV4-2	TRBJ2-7	CASSQGRGGTYEQYF
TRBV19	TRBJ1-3	CASSIQVSGNTIYF
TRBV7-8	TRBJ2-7	CASSLDRGRNEQYF
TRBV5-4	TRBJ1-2	CASSLEGRDFYGYTF
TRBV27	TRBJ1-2	CASSPPSGTGGGYGYTF
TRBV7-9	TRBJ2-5	CASSSLAAKQETQYF
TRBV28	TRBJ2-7	CASSFRPYEQYF
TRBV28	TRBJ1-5	CASSRDRGQPQHF
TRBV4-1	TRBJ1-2	CASSPGQGYYGYTF
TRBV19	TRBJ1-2	CASSIETGPGDGYTF
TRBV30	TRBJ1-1	CAWSVYLGGTAEAFF